The T cell receptor (beta chain) under discussion was sequenced for a study of Ad26.COV2.S vaccination and SARS-CoV-2 variants. Only in-frame clones appear in the TCRdb table, and some are missing; sequencing was by immunoSEQ multiplex PCR. The profile shows approximately 340,000 clones, roughly 84% of them singletons. Study-level findings and limits: Total T cell responses may have been underestimated by the TCR breadth and depth analyses. Vaccinees reportedly had broad spike-specific CD8+ and CD4+ T cell responses.

The V gene's germline CDR1 is SGHTA and CDR2 FQGNSA. The J segment lost 4 bases and the V segment lost 4 bases, leaving 2 bases of the junction unmatched. The CDR3 length is 14 residues. The treatment was: 15 to 20 received Ad26.COV2.S at low or high dose, single or two shots; 5 received placebo; per-sample allocation not given. At day 63 after the first vaccine or placebo injection, samples were drawn. Its platform was an Ad26 vector, and its expressed antigen was Wuhan-strain SARS-CoV-2 spike. Worth noting for this clone: Its cognate antigen is unknown.

The source of this sequence is a person between 18 and 60 years old who received the Ad26.COV2.S COVID-19 vaccine or a placebo. The specimen was peripheral blood, collected in a trial of Ad26.COV2.S vaccine versus placebo. This chain uses TRBV7-2 with TRBJ1-1; TRBD1 agrees at 11 bases. The DNA of the CDR3 is TGTGCCAGCAGCTGGGACAGGGGGAGCACTGAAGCTTTCTTT. Amino acid sequence: CASSWDRGSTEAFF. Complete variable domain (other parts from reference TRBV7-2 and TRBJ1-1): GAGVSQSPSNKVTEKGKDVELRCDPISGHTALYWYRQSLGQGLEFLIYFQGNSAPDKSGLPSDRFSAERTGGSVSTLTIQRTQQEDSAVYLCASSWDRGSTEAFFGQGTRLTVV.